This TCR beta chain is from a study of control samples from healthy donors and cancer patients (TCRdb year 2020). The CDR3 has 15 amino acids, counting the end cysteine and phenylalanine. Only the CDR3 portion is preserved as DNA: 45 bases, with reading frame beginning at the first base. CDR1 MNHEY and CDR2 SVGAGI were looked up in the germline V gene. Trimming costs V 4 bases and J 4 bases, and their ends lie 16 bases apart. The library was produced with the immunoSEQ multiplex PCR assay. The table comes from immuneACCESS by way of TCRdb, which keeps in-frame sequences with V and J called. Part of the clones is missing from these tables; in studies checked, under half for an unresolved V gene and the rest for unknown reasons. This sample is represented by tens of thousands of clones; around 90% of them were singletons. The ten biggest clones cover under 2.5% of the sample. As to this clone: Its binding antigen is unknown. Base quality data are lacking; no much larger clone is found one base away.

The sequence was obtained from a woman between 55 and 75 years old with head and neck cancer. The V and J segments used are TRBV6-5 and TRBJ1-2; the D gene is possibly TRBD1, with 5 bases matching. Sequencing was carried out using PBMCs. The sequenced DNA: TGTGCCAGCAGTTCAGGGAGTCGGGGGTCCTATGGCTACACCTTC. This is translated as CASSSGSRGSYGYTF.